These 21 T cell receptor beta chains share one sample of origin, sequenced in a study of monozygotic twins with inflammatory bowel disease. Using the 5' RACE reads, TCRdb records one entry per CDR3 protein without DNA. Here the sample table reports around 230,000 distinct CDR3 sequences. Sequencing was performed on blood. Receptors were obtained from a human donor with ulcerative colitis or Crohn's disease, or a healthy co-twin of an affected twin (not recorded which).

CDR3 in amino acids: CASSLDNGGWYGYTF. This chain links TRBV7-2 with TRBJ1-2; no DNA is available, so the TRBD1 call from TCRdb remains unchecked. In germline, CDR1 is SGHTA, CDR2 FQGNSA. The CDR3 consists of 15 residues. Complete variable domain (other parts from reference TRBV7-2 and TRBJ1-2): GAGVSQSPSNKVTEKGKDVELRCDPISGHTALYWYRQSLGQGLEFLIYFQGNSAPDKSGLPSDRFSAERTGGSVSTLTIQRTQQEDSAVYLCASSLDNGGWYGYTFGSGTRLTVV.

This CDR3 reads CASSFGTQNTIYF. The chain joins TRBV11-2 to TRBJ1-3. Germline V gene data show CDR1 as SGHAT and CDR2 as FQNNGV. The CDR3 runs to 13 residues.

The gene calls are TRBV20-1 and TRBJ1-1. Per the germline V gene, CDR1 is DFQATT and CDR2 is SNEGSKA (reference sequence). This CDR3 has 12 residues. This CDR3 is CSARDHGAEAFF.

The chain has TRBV2 and TRBJ1-1; TCRdb reports TRBD1, a call that lacks DNA to check it against. CDR3 length: 14 residues. CDR1 is SNHLY, CDR2 FYNNEI, per germline. Here the CDR3 reads CASSQTGGGTEAFF.

This chain connects TRBV4-2 to TRBJ2-3; the D gene TCRdb calls, TRBD1, cannot be checked with no DNA. CDR3 length: 16 residues. Germline V gene lookup returns CDR1 LGHNA and CDR2 YNFKEQ. CDR3 loop: CASSLPGTGGAGTQYF.

CDR3 loop: CASSPPSGETQYF. The rearrangement uses TRBV18 and TRBJ2-5. The CDR3 is 13 residues long. The germline gives CDR1 KGHSH, CDR2 LQKENI. Variable domain in full (rest from reference TRBV18 and TRBJ2-5): NAGVMQNPRHLVRRRGQEARLRCSPMKGHSHVYWYRQLPEEGLKFMVYLQKENIIDESGMPKERFSAEFPKEGPSILRIQQVVRGDSAAYFCASSPPSGETQYFGPGTRLLVL.

The chain combines TRBV18 with TRBJ2-1; TCRdb's D call of TRBD1 is untestable without DNA. CDR1 KGHSH and CDR2 LQKENI come from the germline V gene. The CDR3 totals 15 residues. Here the CDR3 reads CASSTDRSQYNEQFF.

The chain combines TRBV20-1 with TRBJ2-1; TCRdb's D gene call, TRBD2, goes unchecked for lack of DNA. Germline CDR1 and CDR2: DFQATT and SNEGSKA (reference sequence). This CDR3 contains 16 residues. The CDR3 loop reads CSASGGLAGYDNEQFF.

V usage is TRBV11-2 and J usage is TRBJ2-2; without DNA, the TCRdb call of TRBD1 cannot be checked. CDR1 is SGHAT and CDR2 is FQNNGV in the germline V gene. This CDR3 region has 18 residues. The CDR3 is CASSLFRSPSAGTGKLFF.

V is TRBV15 and J is TRBJ1-5; TCRdb proposes TRBD1, but this gene call is untestable without DNA. This CDR3 has 16 residues. Germline CDR1 is LNHNV and CDR2 is YYDKDF (reference sequence). The CDR3 sequence: CATSRQGIDSNQPQHF.

The rearrangement links TRBV12-3 or TRBV12-4 to TRBJ1-1; no DNA is available, so the TRBD1 call from TCRdb remains unchecked. This CDR3 region has 14 residues. CDR3 protein: CASSSMTGNTEAFF.

The chain has TRBV20-1 and TRBJ2-3; TCRdb calls TRBD1, which cannot be checked without DNA. This CDR3 contains 16 residues. The germline CDR1 and CDR2 sequences are DFQATT and SNEGSKA (reference sequence). The CDR3 reads CSARVLLGANTDTQYF.

The chain recombines TRBV7-3 with TRBJ2-5; absent DNA, TCRdb's TRBD1 call cannot be checked. Germline V gene sequence: CDR1 SGHTA, CDR2 FQGTGA. The length of the CDR3 is 15 residues. CDR3 in amino acids: CASSITGAAVETQYF.

The chain uses TRBV5-1 and TRBJ1-1; lacking DNA, the TRBD1 call made by TCRdb goes unchecked. From germline, CDR1 is SGHRS and CDR2 YFSETQ. This CDR3 contains 14 residues. The CDR3 sequence is CASSFNGGGTEAFF. Complete variable domain (other parts from reference TRBV5-1 and TRBJ1-1): KAGVTQTPRYLIKTRGQQVTLSCSPISGHRSVSWYQQTPGQGLQFLFEYFSETQRNKGNFPGRFSGRQFSNSRSEMNVSTLELGDSALYLCASSFNGGGTEAFFGQGTRLTVV.

The chain links TRBV10-2 to TRBJ2-3; TCRdb proposes TRBD1, but this gene call is untestable without DNA. The V gene's germline CDR1 is WSHSY and CDR2 SAAADI. CDR3 length equals 15 residues. Here the CDR3 reads CASSQGWPTVDTQYF.

V usage is TRBV19 and J usage is TRBJ1-5; the D gene TCRdb calls, TRBD1, cannot be checked with no DNA. This CDR3 has 14 residues. CDR1 and CDR2 (germline): LNHDA, SQIVND (reference sequence). CDR3 region: CASRWSRANQPQHF.

This chain links TRBV5-1 with TRBJ2-7. Germline V gene data show CDR1 as SGHRS and CDR2 as YFSETQ. The CDR3 runs to 13 residues. CDR3 loop: CASSLSQSYEQYF.

The V and J genes are TRBV6-1 and TRBJ1-5; TCRdb returns TRBD1, unconfirmable since there is no DNA. The CDR3 spans 15 residues. Germline V CDR1 and CDR2: MNHNS, SASEGT. CDR3 sequence reads: CASSDRGIGNQPQHF.

The chain recombines TRBV20-1 with TRBJ2-1; the D gene TCRdb calls, TRBD2, cannot be checked with no DNA. Germline V CDR1 and CDR2: DFQATT, SNEGSKA (reference sequence). This CDR3 comprises 16 residues. CDR3 residues: CSNRLAGGSSYNEQFF.

The chain combines TRBV15 with TRBJ2-3; as DNA is missing, the TRBD1 call by TCRdb cannot be tested. Germline values: CDR1 LNHNV, CDR2 YYDKDF (reference sequence). The CDR3 runs 15 residues. The CDR3 region is CATRADLGRTDTQYF. The full variable domain, completed using reference TRBV15 and TRBJ2-3, is DAMVIQNPRYQVTQFGKPVTLSCSQTLNHNVMYWYQQKSSQAPKLLFHYYDKDFNNEADTPDNFQSRRPNTSFCFLDIRSPGLGDTAMYLCATRADLGRTDTQYFGPGTRLTVL.

The chain couples TRBV29-1 to TRBJ1-1; TCRdb designates TRBD1, a call that cannot be tested without DNA. The CDR3 runs 12 residues. Germline lookup yields CDR1 SQVTM and CDR2 ANQGSEA. CDR3 sequence: CSAGQGTTEAFF.